This T cell receptor (beta chain) is from a study of blood T cell repertoires in COVID-19. Overall study: The United States, Italy and Spain were the sources of the acute and convalescent COVID-19 samples. The analysed material was cDNA or gDNA that came from T cells, B-cell-depleted T cells, or PBMCs.

This clone appeared a few times. Authors' analysis steps: Nucleated cell counts were estimated from reference gene primer amplification. Measured with immunoSEQ multiplex PCR; TCRdb has only the in-frame clones, and not every one. Clonal size and the V and J genes are those of that table, whereas D and trimming came from the DNA. The sample consists of 100,000 or so clones, about 75% of them appearing once. Germline assignment: CDR1 SGHDT and CDR2 YYEEEE. The CDR3 is made up of 14 amino acids. V was clipped by 1 base and J by 2 bases, with 10 bases between them. Sequencing was performed on peripheral blood. This chain links TRBV5-6 with TRBJ2-7; the D is unclear. The receptor's source is a woman in her 70s with acute or convalescent COVID-19. CDR3 nucleotide sequence: TGTGCCAGCAGCTTGAAGCCCGAAGCCTACGAGCAGTACTTC. This codes for CASSLKPEAYEQYF.